The 8 T cell receptor beta chains below come from one sample, sequenced in a study of cytomegalovirus exposure and HLA in healthy donors. Clones were sequenced by immunoSEQ multiplex PCR, and TCRdb holds only the in-frame ones, with some missing. The sample consists of hundreds of thousands of clones, about nine tenths of them appearing once. The sequencing input was PBMCs. These receptor sequences come from a young woman in good health and CMV-seronegative.

The V gene is TRBV15, the J gene TRBJ2-7; TRBD1 matches at 9 bases. Trimming cost V 5 bases and J 4 bases; bases outside gene matches: 6. Looked up from germline, CDR1 is LNHNV and CDR2 is YYDKDF (reference sequence). The CDR3 spans 14 residues. The CDR3 DNA is TGTGCCACCAGCTACCCGGGACAGGGTTACGAGCAGTACTTC. It specifies CATSYPGQGYEQYF.

This clone was seen only a few times. The V call is TRBV30, the J call TRBJ2-1; 8 nucleotides align to TRBD1. V trimming: 6 bases; J trimming: 7 bases; junction bases outside the gene matches: 14. The CDR3 totals 15 residues. Germline values: CDR1 GTSNPN, CDR2 SVGIG (reference sequence). CDR3 sequence reads: CACPQGAGDRNEQFF. In nucleotides, the CDR3 is TGTGCCTGCCCTCAGGGGGCAGGGGATAGGAATGAGCAGTTCTTC.

The rearrangement uses TRBV2 and TRBJ1-2; TRBD1 is a possible D gene (6 bases). V was pared by 6 bases and J by 4 bases, with 12 bases between. This CDR3 has 13 residues. Germline CDR1 reads SNHLY; CDR2 reads FYNNEI. The chain's CDR3 is CASRGAGGYGYTF. The CDR3 bases are TGTGCCAGCAGGGGGGCAGGTGGCTATGGCTACACCTTC.

The chain joins TRBV27 to TRBJ1-1, with 9 bases matching TRBD1. The CDR3 loop spans 14 amino acids. Trimming took 5 bases from V and 4 from J; bases not matched to a gene: 5. Germline values: CDR1 MNHEY, CDR2 SMNVEV (reference sequence). The CDR3 nucleotides are TGTGCCAGCAGTACAGGGGGCTCAGCCACTGAAGCTTTCTTT. This gives the protein CASSTGGSATEAFF.

The chain couples TRBV2 to TRBJ2-3, with D maybe TRBD2 (5 bases). Trimming removed 6 bases from V and 6 bases from J, with 16 bases in between. CDR3 size: 14 residues. Germline-derived CDR1 and CDR2 are SNHLY and FYNNEI. In DNA form, the CDR3 reads TGTGCCAGCAGGCCTCGCGGGTCCGGGGATACGCAGTATTTT. This encodes CASRPRGSGDTQYF.

This chain links TRBV2 with TRBJ2-7; D call uncertain. Germline values: CDR1 SNHLY, CDR2 FYNNEI. The CDR3 has 14 amino acids. Deletions cut 3 bases from V and 8 bases from J, with 17 bases between. This CDR3 is CASSEEQTLFQQYF. The CDR3 DNA reads as TGTGCCAGCAGTGAGGAACAGACCCTTTTCCAGCAGTACTTC.

The rearrangement joins TRBV28 to TRBJ1-1, with 7 bases fitting TRBD1. The ends lost 8 bases at V and 1 base at J; junction bases unmatched: 7. The V gene's germline CDR1 is MDHEN and CDR2 SYDVKM. The CDR3 has 14 residues. The CDR3 nucleotides are TGTGCCAGCCTGACAGGGAATAGGAACACTGAAGCTTTCTTT. This translates into CASLTGNRNTEAFF.

About this clone: The identical CDR3 is also encoded by other nucleotide sequences in the sample. The chain joins TRBV30 to TRBJ2-3; D ambiguous. CDR1 is GTSNPN and CDR2 is SVGIG in the germline V gene (reference sequence). This CDR3 is 12 amino acids long. V was cut by 3 bases and J by 0 bases, with 4 bases left in between. The DNA of the CDR3 is TGTGCCTGGAGCAGAAGCACAGATACGCAGTATTTT. Translation: CAWSRSTDTQYF.